One sample yielded the 5 T cell receptor beta chains listed below, sequenced in a study of T cell responses to AZD1222 COVID-19 vaccine. Here immunoSEQ multiplex PCR was the method, and the copy in TCRdb shows in-frame clones only, minus some. This table has about 160,000 clones, 93% appearing once. The sequenced sample was peripheral blood, obtained on day 0 of AZD1222 vaccination. Source of these receptors: an adult in good health.

The chain joins TRBV7-2 to TRBJ2-3, with D maybe TRBD2 (6 bases). The V gene lost 1 base and the J gene lost 7 bases, with 12 bases spanning the gap. This CDR3 contains 14 residues. The germline V gene encodes CDR1 SGHTA and CDR2 FQGNSA. CDR3 sequence (DNA): TGTGCCAGCAGCTTAGGGGGGGAGATGAATACGCAGTATTTT. Translating it yields CASSLGGEMNTQYF.

The chain has TRBV5-1 and TRBJ2-7; no clear D gene. Per the germline V gene, CDR1 is SGHRS and CDR2 is YFSETQ. V was clipped by 4 bases and J by 2 bases, with 16 bases between them. CDR3 length: 15 amino acids. The CDR3 nucleotides read TGCGCCAGCAGCCCCCAACTAAACCTTCCCTACGAGCAGTACTTC. As protein: CASSPQLNLPYEQYF.

The sample holds one count of this clone. The chain links TRBV5-1 to TRBJ1-1; D remains unclear. Per germline, CDR1 SGHRS and CDR2 YFSETQ. Trimming removed 2 bases at V and 0 bases at J, with 11 bases between. The CDR3 is 15 residues long. The CDR3 spells CASSFIGRMNTEAFF. The CDR3 DNA follows: TGCGCCAGCAGCTTCATCGGGCGGATGAACACTGAAGCTTTCTTT.

The chain carries TRBV7-2 and TRBJ2-1; a weak D match, TRBD2 (5 bases). This CDR3 has 13 residues. Between the trimmed V and J ends, which lost 1 base and 7 bases, there was a span of 8 bases. Per the germline V gene, CDR1 is SGHTA and CDR2 is FQGNSA. This chain's CDR3 is CASSLVGRNEQFF. Here the CDR3 DNA reads TGTGCCAGCAGCTTAGTAGGGAGAAATGAGCAGTTCTTC. Full variable domain (outside the CDR3, taken from reference TRBV7-2 and TRBJ2-1): GAGVSQSPSNKVTEKGKDVELRCDPISGHTALYWYRQSLGQGLEFLIYFQGNSAPDKSGLPSDRFSAERTGGSVSTLTIQRTQQEDSAVYLCASSLVGRNEQFFGPGTRLTVL.

As concerns this clone: The sample holds other DNA sequences that translate to the same CDR3. V is TRBV7-9 and J is TRBJ2-7; the match to TRBD1 covers 11 bases. V dropped 4 bases and J dropped 3; count of bases not matched to a gene: 5. Germline CDR1 SEHNR, CDR2 FQNEAQ (reference sequence). There are 15 residues in the CDR3. In DNA form, the CDR3 reads TGTGCCAGCAGCTCCGCCGGGACAGGGGGCTACGAGCAGTACTTC. Protein: CASSSAGTGGYEQYF. Full variable domain (remainder filled in from reference TRBV7-9 and TRBJ2-7): DTGVSQNPRHKITKRGQNVTFRCDPISEHNRLYWYRQTLGQGPEFLTYFQNEAQLEKSRLLSDRFSAERPKGSFSTLEIQRTEQGDSAMYLCASSSAGTGGYEQYFGPGTRLTVT.